The 9 T cell receptor beta chains below all came from one sample that was sequenced in a study of T cell responses to AZD1222 COVID-19 vaccine. The table came from immunoSEQ multiplex PCR; TCRdb's copy has only in-frame clones and leaves some out. The table records some 64,000 clones, roughly 89% of them present only once. The sample was peripheral blood, taken on day 0 of AZD1222 vaccination. The receptor set was obtained from an adult in good health.

This clone was detected only once. J is TRBJ2-1 and V is TRBV5-1; TRBD1 agrees at 8 bases. V lost 2 bases, J lost 7 bases, and 8 bases stayed unmatched. Germline V lookup: CDR1 SGHRS, CDR2 YFSETQ. The CDR3 totals 15 residues. CDR3: CASSFQGAPRNEQFF. The CDR3 nucleotides are TGCGCCAGCAGCTTCCAGGGGGCGCCGAGGAATGAGCAGTTCTTC.

This chain joins TRBV7-2 and TRBJ2-1; 9 bases match TRBD2. This CDR3 is 15 amino acids long. Germline loops: CDR1 SGHTA, CDR2 FQGNSA. V gave up 6 bases and J gave up 4 bases; unmatched junction bases: 7. The CDR3 bases are TGTGCCAGCAGGCAAGCGGGGGGCTATTACAATGAGCAGTTCTTC. Translation gives CASRQAGGYYNEQFF.

The chain couples TRBV5-5 to TRBJ2-3; D unresolved. The CDR3 loop spans 12 amino acids. Germline V gene sequence: CDR1 SGHKS, CDR2 YYEKEE (reference sequence). Trimming cost V 0 bases and J 11 bases, with 10 bases left between them. CDR3 protein: CASSLAVEEQYF. Written as DNA, the CDR3 is TGTGCCAGCAGCTTGGCAGTAGAAGAGCAGTATTTT.

V gene TRBV6-6 combines with J gene TRBJ2-3; D is unresolved. Germline V gene lookup returns CDR1 MNHNY and CDR2 SVGAGI (reference sequence). V was cut by 0 bases and J by 0 bases, with 7 bases left in between. The CDR3 is 15 amino acids. The DNA of the CDR3 is TGTGCCAGCAGTTACTCAGGTACTAGCACAGATACGCAGTATTTT. This gives the protein CASSYSGTSTDTQYF.

The J gene is TRBJ1-5, the V gene TRBV11-3; D ambiguous. The ends were cut back, 1 base at V and 9 bases at J, with 13 bases in the middle. CDR1 is SGHNT, CDR2 YENEEA, per germline. The CDR3 is 14 residues long. The CDR3 sequence is CASSLARLKGPQHF. The CDR3 DNA sequence: TGTGCCAGCAGCTTAGCTCGTTTGAAGGGGCCCCAGCATTTT.

This clone was recorded only once. The genes are TRBV10-3 and TRBJ2-5, with 8 bases fitting TRBD2. CDR1 ENHRY and CDR2 SYGVKD come from the germline V gene. The CDR3 extends over 16 amino acids. Trimming cost V 7 bases and J 1 base; bases outside gene matches: 11. The CDR3 DNA sequence: TGTGCCATCACCCAGAAAAGCGGGGGTTCCCAAGAGACCCAGTACTTC. Protein product: CAITQKSGGSQETQYF.

This clone was counted a single time. The chain carries TRBV25-1 and TRBJ1-3; D not resolved. Germline V gene sequence: CDR1 MGHDK, CDR2 SYGVNS. The CDR3 loop spans 14 amino acids. V dropped 3 bases and J dropped 0 bases, with 6 bases sitting between them. CDR3 amino acids: CASSDSSSGNTIYF. The CDR3 nucleotides are TGTGCCAGCAGTGACAGCAGCTCTGGAAACACCATATATTTT.

This clone has just one count. The V and J genes are TRBV6-6 and TRBJ2-4, with 7 bases fitting TRBD1. This CDR3 has 14 amino acids. Trimming at V came to 5 bases and at J to 5 bases, leaving 6 bases not matched to a gene. Germline V CDR1 and CDR2: MNHNY, SVGAGI (reference sequence). The CDR3, as DNA: TGTGCCAGCAGTCCCTACAGGGGCCAAAACATTCAGTACTTC. As protein: CASSPYRGQNIQYF.

This chain uses TRBV5-5 with TRBJ1-2, with D maybe TRBD1 (5 bases). The V and J ends lost 3 bases and 0 bases respectively, with 12 bases between them. Germline lookup yields CDR1 SGHKS and CDR2 YYEKEE (reference sequence). There are 15 residues in the CDR3. CDR3 loop: CASSYAGEANYGYTF. In nucleotides, the CDR3 is TGTGCCAGCAGCTATGCGGGGGAAGCTAACTATGGCTACACCTTC.